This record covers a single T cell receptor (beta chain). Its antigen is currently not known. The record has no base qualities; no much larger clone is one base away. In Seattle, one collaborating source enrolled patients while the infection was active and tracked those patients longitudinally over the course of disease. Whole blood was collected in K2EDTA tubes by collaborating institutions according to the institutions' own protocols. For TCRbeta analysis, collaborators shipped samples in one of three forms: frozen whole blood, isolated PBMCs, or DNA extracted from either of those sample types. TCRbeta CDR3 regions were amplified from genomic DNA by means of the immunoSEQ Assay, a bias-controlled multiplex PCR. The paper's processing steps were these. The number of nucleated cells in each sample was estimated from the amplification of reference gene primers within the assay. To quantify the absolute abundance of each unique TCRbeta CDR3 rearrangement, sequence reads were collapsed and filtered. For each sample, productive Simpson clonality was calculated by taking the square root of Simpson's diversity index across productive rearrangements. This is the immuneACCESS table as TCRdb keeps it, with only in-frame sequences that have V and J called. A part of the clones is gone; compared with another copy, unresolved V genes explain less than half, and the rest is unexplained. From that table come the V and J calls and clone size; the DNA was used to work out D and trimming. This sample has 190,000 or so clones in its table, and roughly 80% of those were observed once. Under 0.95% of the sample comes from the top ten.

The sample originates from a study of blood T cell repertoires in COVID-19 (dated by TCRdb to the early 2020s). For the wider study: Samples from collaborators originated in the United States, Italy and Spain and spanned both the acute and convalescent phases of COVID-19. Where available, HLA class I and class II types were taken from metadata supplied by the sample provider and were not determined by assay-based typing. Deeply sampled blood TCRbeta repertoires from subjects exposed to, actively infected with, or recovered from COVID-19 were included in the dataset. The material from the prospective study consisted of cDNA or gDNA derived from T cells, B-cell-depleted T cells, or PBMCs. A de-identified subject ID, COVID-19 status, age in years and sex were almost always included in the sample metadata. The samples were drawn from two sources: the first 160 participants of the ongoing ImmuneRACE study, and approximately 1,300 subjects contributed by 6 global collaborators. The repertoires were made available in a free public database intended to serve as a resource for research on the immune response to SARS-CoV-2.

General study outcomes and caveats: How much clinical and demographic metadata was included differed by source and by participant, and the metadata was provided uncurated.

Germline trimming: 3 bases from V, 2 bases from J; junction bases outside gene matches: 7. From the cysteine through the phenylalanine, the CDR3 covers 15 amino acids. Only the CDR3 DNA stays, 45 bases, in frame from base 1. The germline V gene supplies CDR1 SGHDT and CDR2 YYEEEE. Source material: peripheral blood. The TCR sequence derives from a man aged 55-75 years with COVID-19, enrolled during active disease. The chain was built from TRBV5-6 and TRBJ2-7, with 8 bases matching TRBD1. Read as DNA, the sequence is TGTGCCAGCAGCTGGGCCGGGACAGGACCCTACGAGCAGTACTTC. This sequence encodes CASSWAGTGPYEQYF.